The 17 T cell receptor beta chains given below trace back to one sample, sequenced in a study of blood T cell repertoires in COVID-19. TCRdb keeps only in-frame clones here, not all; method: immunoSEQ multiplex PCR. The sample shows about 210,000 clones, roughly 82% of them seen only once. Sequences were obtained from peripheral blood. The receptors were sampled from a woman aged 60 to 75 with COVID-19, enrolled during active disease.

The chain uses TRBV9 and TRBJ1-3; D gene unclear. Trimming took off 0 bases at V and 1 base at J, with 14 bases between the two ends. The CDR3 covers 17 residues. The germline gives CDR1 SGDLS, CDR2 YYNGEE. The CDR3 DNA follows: TGTGCCAGCAGCGTAGCACCCGCATATAGATCTGGAAACACCATATATTTT. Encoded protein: CASSVAPAYRSGNTIYF.

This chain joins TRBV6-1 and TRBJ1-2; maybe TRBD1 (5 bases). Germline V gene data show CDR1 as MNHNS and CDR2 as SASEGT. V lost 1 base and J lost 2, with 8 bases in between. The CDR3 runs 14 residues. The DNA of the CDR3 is TGTGCCAGCAGTGAAGGAGGACACAACTATGGCTACACCTTC. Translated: CASSEGGHNYGYTF.

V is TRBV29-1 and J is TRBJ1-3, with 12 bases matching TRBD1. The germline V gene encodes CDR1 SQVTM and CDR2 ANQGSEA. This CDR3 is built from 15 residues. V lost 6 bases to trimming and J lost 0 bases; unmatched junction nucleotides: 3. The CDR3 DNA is TGCAGCGTAGGGACAGGGGGCGTCTCTGGAAACACCATATATTTT. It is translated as CSVGTGGVSGNTIYF.

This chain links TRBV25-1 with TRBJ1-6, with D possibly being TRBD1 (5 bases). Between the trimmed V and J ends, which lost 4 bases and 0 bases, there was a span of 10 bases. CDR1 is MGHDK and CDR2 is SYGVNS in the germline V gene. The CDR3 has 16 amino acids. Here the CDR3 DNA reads TGTGCCAGCAGTGGCGCCCAGGGCTCCTATAATTCACCCCTCCACTTT. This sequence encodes CASSGAQGSYNSPLHF. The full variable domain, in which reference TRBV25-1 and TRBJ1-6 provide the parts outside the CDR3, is EADIYQTPRYLVIGTGKKITLECSQTMGHDKMYWYQQDPGMELHLIHYSYGVNSTEKGDLSSESTVSRIRTEHFPLTLESARPSHTSQYLCASSGAQGSYNSPLHFGNGTRLTVT.

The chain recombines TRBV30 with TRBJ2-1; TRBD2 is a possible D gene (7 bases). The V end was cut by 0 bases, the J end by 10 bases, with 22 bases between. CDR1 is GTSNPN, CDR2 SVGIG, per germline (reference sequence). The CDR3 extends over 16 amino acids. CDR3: CAWSVLRAREGGEQFF. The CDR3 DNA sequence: TGTGCCTGGAGTGTACTGAGGGCCCGTGAGGGGGGGGAGCAGTTCTTC.

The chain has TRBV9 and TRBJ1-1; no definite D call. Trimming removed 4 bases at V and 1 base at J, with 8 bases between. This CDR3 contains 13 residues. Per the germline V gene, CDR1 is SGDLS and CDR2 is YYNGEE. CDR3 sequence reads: CASSTFANTEAFF. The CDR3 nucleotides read TGTGCCAGCAGCACATTCGCGAACACTGAAGCTTTCTTT.

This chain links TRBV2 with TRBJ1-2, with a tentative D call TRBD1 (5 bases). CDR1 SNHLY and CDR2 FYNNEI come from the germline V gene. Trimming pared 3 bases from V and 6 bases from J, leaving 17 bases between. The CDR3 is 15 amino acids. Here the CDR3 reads CASSESLGGSDGYTF. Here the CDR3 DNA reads TGTGCCAGCAGTGAGTCCCTGGGGGGGTCCGATGGCTACACCTTC.

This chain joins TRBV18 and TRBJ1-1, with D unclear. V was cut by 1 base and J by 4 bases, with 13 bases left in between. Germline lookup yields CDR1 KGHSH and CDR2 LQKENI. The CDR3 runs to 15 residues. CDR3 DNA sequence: TGTGCCAGCTCACCACAAAGGGCTAGCTTCACTGAAGCTTTCTTT. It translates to CASSPQRASFTEAFF.

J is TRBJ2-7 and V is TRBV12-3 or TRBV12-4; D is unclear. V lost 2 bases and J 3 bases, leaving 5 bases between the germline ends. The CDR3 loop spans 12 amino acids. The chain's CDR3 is CASSLLYYEQYF. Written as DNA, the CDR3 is TGTGCCAGCAGTTTACTCTACTACGAGCAGTACTTC.

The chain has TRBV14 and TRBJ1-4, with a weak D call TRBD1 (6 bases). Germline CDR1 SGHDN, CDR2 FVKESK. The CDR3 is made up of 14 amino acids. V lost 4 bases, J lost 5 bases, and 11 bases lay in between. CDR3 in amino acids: CASSPDSLNEKLFF. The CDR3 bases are TGTGCCAGCAGCCCGGACAGCTTAAATGAAAAACTGTTTTTT.

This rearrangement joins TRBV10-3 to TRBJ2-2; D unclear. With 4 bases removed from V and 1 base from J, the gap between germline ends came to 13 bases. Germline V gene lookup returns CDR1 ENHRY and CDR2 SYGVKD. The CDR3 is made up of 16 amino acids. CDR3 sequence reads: CAISGILSMNTGELFF. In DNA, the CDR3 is TGTGCCATCAGTGGTATACTCTCGATGAACACCGGGGAGCTGTTTTTT.

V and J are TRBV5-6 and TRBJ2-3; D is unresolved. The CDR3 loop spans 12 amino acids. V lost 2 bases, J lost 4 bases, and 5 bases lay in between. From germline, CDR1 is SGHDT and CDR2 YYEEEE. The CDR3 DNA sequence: TGTGCCAGCAGCTTCTTCTCAGATACGCAGTATTTT. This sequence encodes CASSFFSDTQYF.

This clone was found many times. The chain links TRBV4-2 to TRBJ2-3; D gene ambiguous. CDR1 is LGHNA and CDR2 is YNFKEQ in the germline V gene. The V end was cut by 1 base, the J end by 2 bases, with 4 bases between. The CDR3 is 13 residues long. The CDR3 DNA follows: TGTGCCAGCAGCCAAGGGCCCACAGATACGCAGTATTTT. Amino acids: CASSQGPTDTQYF.

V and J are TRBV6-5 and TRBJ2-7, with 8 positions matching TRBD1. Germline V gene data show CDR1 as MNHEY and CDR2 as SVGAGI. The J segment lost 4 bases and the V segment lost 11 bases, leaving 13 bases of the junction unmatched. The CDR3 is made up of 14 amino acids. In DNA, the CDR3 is TGTGCCGGAAATCCGACAGGGGAGAAGTACGAGCAGTACGTC. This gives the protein CAGNPTGEKYEQYV.

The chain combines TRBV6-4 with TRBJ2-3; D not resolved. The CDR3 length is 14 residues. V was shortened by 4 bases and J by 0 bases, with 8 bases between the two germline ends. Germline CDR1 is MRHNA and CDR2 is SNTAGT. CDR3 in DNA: TGTGCCAGCAGTGCCAGGCCCAGCACAGATACGCAGTATTTT. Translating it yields CASSARPSTDTQYF.

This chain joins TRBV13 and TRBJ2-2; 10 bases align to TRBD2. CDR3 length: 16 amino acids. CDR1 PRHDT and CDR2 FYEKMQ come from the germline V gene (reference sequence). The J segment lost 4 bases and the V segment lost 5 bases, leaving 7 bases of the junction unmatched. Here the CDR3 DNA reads TGTGCCAGCAGCCTGTTTAGCGGGGGGCGCACCGGGGAGCTGTTTTTT. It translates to CASSLFSGGRTGELFF. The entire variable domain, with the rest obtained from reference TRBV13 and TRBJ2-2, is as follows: AAGVIQSPRHLIKEKRETATLKCYPIPRHDTVYWYQQGPGQDPQFLISFYEKMQSDKGSIPDRFSAQQFSDYHSELNMSSLELGDSALYFCASSLFSGGRTGELFFGEGSRLTVL.

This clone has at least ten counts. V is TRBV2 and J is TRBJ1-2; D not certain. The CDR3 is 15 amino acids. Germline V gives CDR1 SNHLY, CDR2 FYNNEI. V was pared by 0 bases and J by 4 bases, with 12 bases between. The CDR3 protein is CASSEALPGSYGYTF. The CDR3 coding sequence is TGTGCCAGCAGTGAAGCGCTTCCAGGCTCCTATGGCTACACCTTC. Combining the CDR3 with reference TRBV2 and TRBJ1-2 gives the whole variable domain EPEVTQTPSHQVTQMGQEVILRCVPISNHLYFYWYRQILGQKVEFLVSFYNNEISEKSEIFDDQFSVERPDGSNFTLKIRSTKLEDSAMYFCASSEALPGSYGYTFGSGTRLTVV.